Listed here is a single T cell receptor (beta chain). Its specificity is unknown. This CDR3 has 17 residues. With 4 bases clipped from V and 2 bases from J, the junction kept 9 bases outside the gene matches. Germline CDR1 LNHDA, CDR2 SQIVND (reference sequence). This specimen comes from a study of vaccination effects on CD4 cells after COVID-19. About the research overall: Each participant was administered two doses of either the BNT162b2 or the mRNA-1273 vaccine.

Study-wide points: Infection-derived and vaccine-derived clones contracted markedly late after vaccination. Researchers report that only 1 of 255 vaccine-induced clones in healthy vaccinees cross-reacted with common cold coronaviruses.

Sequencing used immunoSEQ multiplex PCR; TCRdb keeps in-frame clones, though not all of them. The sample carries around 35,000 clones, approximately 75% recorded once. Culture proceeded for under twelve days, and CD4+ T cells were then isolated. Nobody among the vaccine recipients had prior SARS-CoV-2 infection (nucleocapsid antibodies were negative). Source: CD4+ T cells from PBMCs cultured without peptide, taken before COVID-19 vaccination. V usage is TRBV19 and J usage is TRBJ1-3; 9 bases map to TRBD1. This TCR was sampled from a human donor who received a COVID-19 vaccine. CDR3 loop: CASSTSSGTGTGNTIYF. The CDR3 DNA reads TGTGCCAGTAGTACCTCTTCCGGGACAGGGACTGGAAACACCATATATTTT.